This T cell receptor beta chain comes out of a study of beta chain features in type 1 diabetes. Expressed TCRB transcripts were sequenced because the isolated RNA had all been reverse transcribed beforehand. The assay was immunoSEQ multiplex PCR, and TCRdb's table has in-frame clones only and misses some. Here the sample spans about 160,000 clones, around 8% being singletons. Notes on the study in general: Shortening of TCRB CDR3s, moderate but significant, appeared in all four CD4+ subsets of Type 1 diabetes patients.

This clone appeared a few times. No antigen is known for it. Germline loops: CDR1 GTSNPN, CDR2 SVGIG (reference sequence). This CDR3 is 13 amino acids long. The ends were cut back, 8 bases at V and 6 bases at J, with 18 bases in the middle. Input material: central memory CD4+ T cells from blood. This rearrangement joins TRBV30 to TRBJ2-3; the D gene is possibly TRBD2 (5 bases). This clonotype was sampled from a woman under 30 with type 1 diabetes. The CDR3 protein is CAIGLAPADTQYF. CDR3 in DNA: TGTGCCATCGGTCTAGCTCCTGCGGATACGCAGTATTTT.